This passage covers 26 T cell receptor beta chains from one sample sequenced in a study of blood T cell repertoires in COVID-19 (dated by TCRdb to between 2020 and 2021). The library was produced with the immunoSEQ multiplex PCR assay. TCRdb limited this immuneACCESS table to in-frame rearrangements with V and J called. A share of clones is missing; checked studies link under half to unresolved V genes, and the rest is unexplained. This sample comprises 190,000 or so clones, more than 70% of them detected only once. The ten top clones hold 8% to 10% of the sample. The sample comprised PBMCs or T cells enriched from blood (not recorded which). These receptors were collected from a woman aged 25-40 years who had recovered from COVID-19.

CDR3 sequence (DNA): TGTGCCAGCAGGTTCTGGACAGGGGGAAACACTGAAGCTTTCTTT. Translation: CASRFWTGGNTEAFF. This sequence joins TRBV6-5 and TRBJ1-1; 10 bases line up with TRBD1. CDR1 is MNHEY, CDR2 SVGAGI, per germline. The length of the CDR3 is 15 residues. The V gene end was trimmed by 6 bases and the J gene end by 2 bases; junction bases not matched to a gene: 6.

The genes are TRBV7-2 and TRBJ2-3; 14 nucleotides line up with TRBD2. Looked up from germline, CDR1 is SGHTA and CDR2 is FQGNSA. Trimming took 5 bases from V and 4 from J; bases not matched to a gene: 11. The CDR3 has 18 residues. In nucleotides, the CDR3 is TGTGCCAGCAGCCCCCGCGGGGCGGGACTAGCGGGAGCAGATACGCAGTATTTT. This encodes CASSPRGAGLAGADTQYF.

The rearrangement joins TRBV11-1 to TRBJ1-2, with D perhaps matching TRBD1 (6 bases). This CDR3 is 16 amino acids long. Looked up from germline, CDR1 is SGHAT and CDR2 is FQDESV (reference sequence). V lost 2 bases to trimming and J lost 8 bases, with 21 bases between them. The CDR3 nucleotides read TGTGCCAGCAGCTTATACGGCCCTCCACAGGGTACGGGCTACACCTTC. It is translated as CASSLYGPPQGTGYTF.

This clone came up a few times. The V and J genes are TRBV6-4 and TRBJ1-6; 9 bases map to TRBD1. V was pared by 6 bases and J by 8 bases, with 8 bases of the junction left unmatched. There are 15 residues in the CDR3. CDR1 and CDR2 from the germline V gene are MRHNA and SNTAGT. The CDR3 coding sequence is TGTGCCAGCAGGCACCAGGGACAGGGAGATTCACCCCTCCACTTT. Translation gives CASRHQGQGDSPLHF.

The chain links TRBV6-4 to TRBJ2-7; no definite D call. The V gene lost 8 bases and the J gene lost 0 bases, with 5 bases spanning the gap. CDR1 and CDR2 from the germline V gene are MRHNA and SNTAGT. The length of the CDR3 is 11 residues. This chain's CDR3 is CASADSYEQYF. The CDR3 nucleotides are TGTGCCAGCGCGGACTCCTACGAGCAGTACTTC.

For the CDR3, the DNA is TGTGCCAGCAGGCCAGGGGGTGGGACCGGTACGCAGTATTTT. It encodes CASRPGGGTGTQYF. The J gene is TRBJ2-3, the V gene TRBV28; 7 bases are shared with TRBD1. The V and J ends lost 6 bases and 8 bases, in that order; junction bases with no gene match: 11. Looked up from germline, CDR1 is MDHEN and CDR2 is SYDVKM. This CDR3 contains 14 residues.

The genes are TRBV6-1 and TRBJ2-7, with 8 bases fitting TRBD1. The germline V gene has CDR1 MNHNS and CDR2 SASEGT. V dropped 3 bases and J dropped 0; count of bases not matched to a gene: 4. CDR3 length equals 15 residues. CDR3 sequence: CASSDLRGPSYEQYF. DNA for the CDR3: TGTGCCAGCAGTGACCTCAGGGGGCCCTCCTACGAGCAGTACTTC.

V gene TRBV28 combines with J gene TRBJ2-1; 11 nucleotides agree with TRBD2. The junction had 11 bases not matched to a gene; V was cut back by 7 bases and J by 6 bases. Germline V gene lookup returns CDR1 MDHEN and CDR2 SYDVKM. This CDR3 has 16 amino acids. DNA of the CDR3: TGTGCCAGCAATTCCCTACTAGCGGGAGAGGGCAATGAGCAGTTCTTC. Protein: CASNSLLAGEGNEQFF.

This clone was seen a handful of times. This chain joins TRBV6-5 and TRBJ2-1; maybe TRBD2 (5 bases). CDR3 length: 15 amino acids. Germline lookup yields CDR1 MNHEY and CDR2 SVGAGI. Trimming pared 5 bases from V and 4 bases from J, leaving 15 bases between. The CDR3 here is CASSTGTPGYNEQFF. The CDR3 coding sequence is TGTGCCAGCAGTACGGGAACCCCGGGGTACAATGAGCAGTTCTTC.

Remarks on this clone: At one of its ends the junction is not consistent with the germline gene, which may arise from a read error. The chain combines TRBV2 with TRBJ2-7; 8 bases are shared with TRBD1. Germline CDR1 SNHLY, CDR2 FYNNEI. This CDR3 has 16 residues. The CDR3: CASREAPLGQGYEQYF. The CDR3 nucleotides read TGTGCCAGCAGAGAAGCTCCACTCGGACAGGGATACGAGCAGTACTTC.

The rearrangement uses TRBV20-1 and TRBJ2-1, with TRBD2 matching 10 bases. The CDR3 is 16 residues long. CDR1 is DFQATT and CDR2 is SNEGSKA in the germline V gene (reference sequence). V shed 3 bases and J 6 bases; nucleotides not matched to a gene: 11. The CDR3 DNA reads TGCAGTGCTAGTCCGTCTAGCGGGAGAATAGTCAATGAGCAGTTCTTC. Translated: CSASPSSGRIVNEQFF.

This clone has just a few counts. The chain has TRBV20-1 and TRBJ2-7; a weak D match, TRBD1 (6 bases). CDR1 and CDR2 (germline): DFQATT, SNEGSKA (reference sequence). Trimming left V 3 bases short and J 2 bases short, with 14 bases between. This CDR3 comprises 14 residues. CDR3 nucleotide sequence: TGCAGTGCTAGTAGCGACAGGCGGACCTACGAGCAGTACTTC. Protein: CSASSDRRTYEQYF.

This rearrangement joins TRBV28 to TRBJ2-7, with D maybe TRBD2 (6 bases). The CDR3 has 18 residues. Trimming stripped 2 bases from V and 4 bases from J, with 24 bases between. The V gene's germline CDR1 is MDHEN and CDR2 SYDVKM. The CDR3 sequence is CASSLGLGSPGGWYEQYF. CDR3 sequence (DNA): TGTGCCAGCAGTTTAGGTCTTGGTTCGCCCGGGGGTTGGTACGAGCAGTACTTC. The complete variable domain, with remaining parts taken from reference TRBV28 and TRBJ2-7, reads DVKVTQSSRYLVKRTGEKVFLECVQDMDHENMFWYRQDPGLGLRLIYFSYDVKMKEKGDIPEGYSVSREKKERFSLILESASTNQTSMYLCASSLGLGSPGGWYEQYFGPGTRLTVT.

This clone has just one count. The rearrangement joins TRBV28 to TRBJ2-3, with D perhaps TRBD2 (6 bases). CDR1 is MDHEN, CDR2 SYDVKM, per germline. There are 15 residues in the CDR3. V was shortened by 9 bases and J by 0 bases, with 16 bases between the two germline ends. This CDR3 is CASEGRGASTDTQYF. The CDR3 region has the DNA TGTGCCAGTGAAGGGCGCGGGGCTAGCACAGATACGCAGTATTTT.

V is TRBV14 and J is TRBJ2-2, with D perhaps matching TRBD2 (5 bases). The CDR3 runs 13 residues. V was shortened by 1 base and J by 8 bases, with 8 bases between the two germline ends. CDR1 and CDR2 from the germline V gene are SGHDN and FVKESK. CDR3 loop: CASSQAGVGELFF. In nucleotides, the CDR3 is TGTGCCAGCAGCCAAGCCGGGGTAGGGGAGCTGTTTTTT.

V and J are TRBV9 and TRBJ1-6, with 7 bases aligning to TRBD1. Germline V lookup: CDR1 SGDLS, CDR2 YYNGEE. The CDR3 runs 16 residues. With 4 bases clipped from V and 4 bases from J, the junction kept 8 bases outside the gene matches. CDR3: CASSPRTGLYNSPLHF. CDR3 DNA: TGTGCCAGCAGCCCCAGGACAGGCCTATATAATTCACCCCTCCACTTT.

V gene TRBV7-2 combines with J gene TRBJ1-6, with D perhaps TRBD1 (6 bases). CDR1 is SGHTA, CDR2 FQGNSA, per germline. V lost 2 bases, J lost 0 bases, and 8 bases lay in between. CDR3 length equals 16 residues. CDR3 sequence (DNA): TGTGCCAGCAGCTTACAGGGGAGCTCCTATAATTCACCCCTCCACTTT. Its translation: CASSLQGSSYNSPLHF.

The chain links TRBV11-3 to TRBJ2-1; 10 bases fit TRBD2. The J segment lost 5 bases and the V segment lost 5 bases, leaving 3 bases of the junction unmatched. The germline gives CDR1 SGHNT, CDR2 YENEEA. This CDR3 has 14 amino acids. The CDR3 is CASSKTSGHNEQFF. The CDR3, as DNA: TGTGCCAGCAGCAAGACTAGCGGGCACAATGAGCAGTTCTTC.

The genes are TRBV5-6 and TRBJ2-1; the match to TRBD2 covers 12 bases. CDR1 is SGHDT and CDR2 is YYEEEE in the germline V gene. V gave up 3 bases and J gave up 10 bases; unmatched junction bases: 8. The CDR3 spans 15 residues. The CDR3 sequence: CASSSLTSGSLEQFF. The CDR3 DNA reads TGTGCCAGCAGCTCATTGACTAGCGGGAGTTTGGAGCAGTTCTTC.

This sequence joins TRBV28 and TRBJ2-2; a weak D match, TRBD1 (5 bases). The length of the CDR3 is 14 residues. From germline, CDR1 is MDHEN and CDR2 SYDVKM. V lost 9 bases to trimming and J lost 7 bases, with 18 bases between them. CDR3 coding DNA: TGTGCCAGTTTGGGGCAGGGTTTTAGCGGGGAGCTGTTTTTT. Amino acids: CASLGQGFSGELFF.

The chain joins TRBV5-1 to TRBJ2-7, with 7 bases identical to TRBD2. V was clipped by 1 base and J by 3 bases; unmatched bases: 7. Germline CDR1 is SGHRS and CDR2 is YFSETQ. This CDR3 region has 15 residues. The CDR3 region has the DNA TGCGCCAGCAGCTTGCGGACTAGTAACCTCTACGAGCAGTACTTC. Its protein product is CASSLRTSNLYEQYF.

This chain connects TRBV25-1 to TRBJ2-7; perhaps TRBD2 as D (5 bases). Trimming cost V 8 bases and J 4 bases, with 21 bases left between them. The CDR3 is made up of 15 amino acids. Germline-derived CDR1 and CDR2 are MGHDK and SYGVNS. CDR3 coding DNA: TGTGCCAGCCCCGCAGGAGGTCCCCCAATTTACGAGCAGTACTTC. Amino acid sequence: CASPAGGPPIYEQYF.

This rearrangement joins TRBV20-1 to TRBJ2-1; D remains unclear. In germline, CDR1 is DFQATT, CDR2 SNEGSKA (reference sequence). V gave up 7 bases and J gave up 8 bases, with 12 bases separating them. The CDR3 runs to 11 residues. This CDR3 reads CSVSFFDEQFF. The CDR3 DNA sequence: TGCAGTGTTTCGTTTTTCGATGAGCAGTTCTTC.

This chain's CDR3 is CASTRGGSPATEAFF. In nucleotides, the CDR3 is TGCGCCAGTACCCGGGGGGGCTCTCCGGCCACTGAAGCTTTCTTT. The chain combines TRBV5-1 with TRBJ1-1; a possible D gene is TRBD1 (6 bases). CDR3 length: 15 residues. Looked up from germline, CDR1 is SGHRS and CDR2 is YFSETQ. V dropped 8 bases and J dropped 4 bases, with 21 bases sitting between them.

The chain joins TRBV3-1 (or the pseudogene TRBV3-2) to TRBJ2-3, with 11 bases fitting TRBD2. This CDR3 spans 16 amino acids. Germline-derived CDR1 and CDR2 are LGHDT and YNNKEL (reference sequence). V shed 4 bases, J shed 3 bases, and the junction held 6 bases outside the gene matches. This chain's CDR3 is CASSLGSGRGTDTQYF. CDR3 bases: TGTGCCAGCAGCCTTGGTAGCGGGAGGGGGACAGATACGCAGTATTTT.

This clone was seen more than once but under ten times. Its ends do not fully match the called genes, so a read error is possible. The chain combines TRBV7-2 with TRBJ2-3; 10 bases are shared with TRBD2. The CDR3 runs 14 residues. The V gene's germline CDR1 is SGHTA and CDR2 FQGNSA. The CDR3 region is CASSLDGISGRHVF. CDR3 DNA sequence: TGTGCCAGCAGCTTAGATGGAATTAGCGGGAGGCATGTTTTT. Full variable domain (rest looked up from reference TRBV7-2 and TRBJ2-3): GAGVSQSPSNKVTEKGKDVELRCDPISGHTALYWYRQSLGQGLEFLIYFQGNSAPDKSGLPSDRFSAERTGGSVSTLTIQRTQQEDSAVYLCASSLDGISGRHVFGPGTRLTVL.